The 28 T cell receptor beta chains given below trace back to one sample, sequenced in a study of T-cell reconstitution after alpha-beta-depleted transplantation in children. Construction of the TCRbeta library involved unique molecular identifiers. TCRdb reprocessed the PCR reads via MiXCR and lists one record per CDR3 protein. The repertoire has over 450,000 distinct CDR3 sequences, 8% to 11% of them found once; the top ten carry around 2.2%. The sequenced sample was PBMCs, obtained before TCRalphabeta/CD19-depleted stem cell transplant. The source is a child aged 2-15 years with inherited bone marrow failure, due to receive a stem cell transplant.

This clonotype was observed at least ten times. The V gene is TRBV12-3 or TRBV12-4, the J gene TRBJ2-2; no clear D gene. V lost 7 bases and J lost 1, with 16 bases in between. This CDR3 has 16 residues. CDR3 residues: CASTSPFLGNTGELFF. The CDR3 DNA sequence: TGTGCCAGCACCTCACCCTTTTTAGGGAACACCGGGGAGCTGTTTTTT.

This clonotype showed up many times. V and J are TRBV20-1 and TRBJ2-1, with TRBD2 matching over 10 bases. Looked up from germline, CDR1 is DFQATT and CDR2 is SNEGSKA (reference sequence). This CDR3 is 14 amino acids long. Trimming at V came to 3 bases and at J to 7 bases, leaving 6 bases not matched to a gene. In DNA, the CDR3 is TGCAGTGCTAGCACACTAGCGGGAAGGAATGAGCAGTTCTTC. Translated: CSASTLAGRNEQFF.

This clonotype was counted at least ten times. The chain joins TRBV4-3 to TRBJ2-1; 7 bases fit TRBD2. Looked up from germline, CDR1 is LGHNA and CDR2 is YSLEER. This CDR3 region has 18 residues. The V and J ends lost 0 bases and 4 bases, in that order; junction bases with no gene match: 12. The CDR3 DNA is TGCGCCAGCAGCCAAGATCTAGCGGACACTCCCAATTACAATGAGCAGTTCTTC. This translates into CASSQDLADTPNYNEQFF.

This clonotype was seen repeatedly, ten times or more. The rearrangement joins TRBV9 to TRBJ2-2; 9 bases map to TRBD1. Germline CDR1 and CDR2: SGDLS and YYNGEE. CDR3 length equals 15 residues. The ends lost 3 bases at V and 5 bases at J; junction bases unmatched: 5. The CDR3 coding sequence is TGTGCCAGCAGCGAGGGGACAGGGAGGACCGGGGAGCTGTTTTTT. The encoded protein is CASSEGTGRTGELFF. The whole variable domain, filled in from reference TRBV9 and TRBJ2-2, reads DSGVTQTPKHLITATGQRVTLRCSPRSGDLSVYWYQQSLDQGLQFLIQYYNGEERAKGNILERFSAQQFPDLHSELNLSSLELGDSALYFCASSEGTGRTGELFFGEGSRLTVL.

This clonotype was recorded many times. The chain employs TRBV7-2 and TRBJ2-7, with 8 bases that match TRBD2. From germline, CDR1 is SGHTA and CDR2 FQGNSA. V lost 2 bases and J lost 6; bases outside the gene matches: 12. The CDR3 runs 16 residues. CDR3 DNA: TGTGCCAGCAGCTTAATGGAGGTAGCGGGACTTGGCGAGCAGTACTTC. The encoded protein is CASSLMEVAGLGEQYF.

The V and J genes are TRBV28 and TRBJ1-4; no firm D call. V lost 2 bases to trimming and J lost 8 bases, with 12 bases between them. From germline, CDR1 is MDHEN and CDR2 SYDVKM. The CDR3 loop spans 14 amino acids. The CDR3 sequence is CASSLTEPEEKLFF. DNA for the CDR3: TGTGCCAGCAGTTTAACCGAACCCGAGGAAAAACTGTTTTTT.

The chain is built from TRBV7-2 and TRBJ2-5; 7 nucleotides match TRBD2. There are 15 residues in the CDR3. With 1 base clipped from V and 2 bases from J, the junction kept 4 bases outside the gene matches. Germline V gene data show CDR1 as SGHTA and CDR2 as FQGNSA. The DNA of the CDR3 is TGTGCCAGCAGCTTAGATAGCGGGCCGCAAGAGACCCAGTACTTC. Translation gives CASSLDSGPQETQYF.

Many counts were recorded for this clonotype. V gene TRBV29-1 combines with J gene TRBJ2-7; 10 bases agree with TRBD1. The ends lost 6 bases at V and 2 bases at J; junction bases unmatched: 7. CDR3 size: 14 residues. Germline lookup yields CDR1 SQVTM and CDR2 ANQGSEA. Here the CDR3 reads CSVTGGLETYEQYF. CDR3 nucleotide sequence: TGCAGCGTGACAGGGGGCCTGGAGACCTACGAGCAGTACTTC.

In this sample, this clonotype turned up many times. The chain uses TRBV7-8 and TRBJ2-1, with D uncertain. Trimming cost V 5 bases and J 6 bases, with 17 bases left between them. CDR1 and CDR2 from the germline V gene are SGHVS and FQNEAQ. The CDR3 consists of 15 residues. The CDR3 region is CASSPDKAPRNEQFF. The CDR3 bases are TGTGCCAGCAGCCCCGACAAGGCCCCCCGCAATGAGCAGTTCTTC. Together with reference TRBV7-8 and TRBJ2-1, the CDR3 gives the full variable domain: GAGVSQSPRYKVAKRGQDVALRCDPISGHVSLFWYQQALGQGPEFLTYFQNEAQLDKSGLPSDRFFAERPEGSVSTLKIQRTQQEDSAVYLCASSPDKAPRNEQFFGPGTRLTVL.

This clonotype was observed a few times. CDR3 in amino acids: CASSFITSGRSNEQYF. As DNA, the CDR3 is TGCGCCAGCAGCTTCATTACTAGCGGGAGAAGTAACGAGCAGTACTTC. The chain is built from TRBV5-1 and TRBJ2-7, with 11 bases fitting TRBD2. The CDR3 totals 16 residues. Trimming took 2 bases from V and 5 from J; bases not matched to a gene: 9. Germline CDR1 reads SGHRS; CDR2 reads YFSETQ. The full variable domain, rest sourced from reference TRBV5-1 and TRBJ2-7, is KAGVTQTPRYLIKTRGQQVTLSCSPISGHRSVSWYQQTPGQGLQFLFEYFSETQRNKGNFPGRFSGRQFSNSRSEMNVSTLELGDSALYLCASSFITSGRSNEQYFGPGTRLTVT.

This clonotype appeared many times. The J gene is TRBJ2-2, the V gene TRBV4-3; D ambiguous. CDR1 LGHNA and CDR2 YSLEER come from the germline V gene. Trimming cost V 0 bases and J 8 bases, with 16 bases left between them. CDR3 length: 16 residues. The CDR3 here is CASSQDLRSPWGELFF. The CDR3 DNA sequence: TGCGCCAGCAGCCAAGATCTTAGGTCCCCCTGGGGGGAGCTGTTTTTT.

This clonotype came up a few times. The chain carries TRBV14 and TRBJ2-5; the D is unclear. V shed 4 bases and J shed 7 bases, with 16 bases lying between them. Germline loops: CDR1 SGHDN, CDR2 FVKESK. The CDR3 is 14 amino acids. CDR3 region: CASSPGPSASTQYF. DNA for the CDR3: TGTGCCAGCAGCCCAGGACCATCGGCTTCGACCCAGTACTTC.

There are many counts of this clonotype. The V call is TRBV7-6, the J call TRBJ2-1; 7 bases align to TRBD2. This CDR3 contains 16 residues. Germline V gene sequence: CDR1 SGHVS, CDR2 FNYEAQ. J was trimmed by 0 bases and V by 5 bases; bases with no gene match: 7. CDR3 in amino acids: CASSGQAGSSYNEQFF. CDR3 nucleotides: TGTGCCAGCAGCGGGCAAGCGGGGAGCTCCTACAATGAGCAGTTCTTC. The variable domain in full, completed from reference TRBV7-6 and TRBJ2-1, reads GAGVSQSPRYKVTKRGQDVALRCDPISGHVSLYWYRQALGQGPEFLTYFNYEAQQDKSGLPNDRFSAERPEGSISTLTIQRTEQRDSAMYRCASSGQAGSSYNEQFFGPGTRLTVL.

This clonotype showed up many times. The CDR3 loop reads CASSAGLATEQYF. The CDR3 DNA is TGTGCCAGCAGCGCGGGACTAGCGACCGAGCAGTACTTC. The chain uses TRBV9 and TRBJ2-7, with 10 positions matching TRBD2. Trimming removed 3 bases from V and 6 bases from J; junction bases left unmatched: 3. Germline CDR1 is SGDLS and CDR2 is YYNGEE. CDR3 length equals 13 residues. Full variable domain (missing parts from reference TRBV9 and TRBJ2-7): DSGVTQTPKHLITATGQRVTLRCSPRSGDLSVYWYQQSLDQGLQFLIQYYNGEERAKGNILERFSAQQFPDLHSELNLSSLELGDSALYFCASSAGLATEQYFGPGTRLTVT.

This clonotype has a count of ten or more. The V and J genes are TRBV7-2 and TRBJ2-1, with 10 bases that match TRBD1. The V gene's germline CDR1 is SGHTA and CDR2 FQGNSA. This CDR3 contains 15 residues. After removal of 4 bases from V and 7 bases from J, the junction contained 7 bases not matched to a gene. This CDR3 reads CASSSTGGARNEQFF. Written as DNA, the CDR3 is TGTGCCAGCAGCTCGACAGGGGGCGCGCGGAATGAGCAGTTCTTC.

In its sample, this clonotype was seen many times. CDR3 DNA sequence: TGCGCCAGCAGCCAAGGAGGACTAGCGGGAGGGGTTGATACGCAGTATTTT. This gives the protein CASSQGGLAGGVDTQYF. The chain couples TRBV4-3 to TRBJ2-3, with TRBD2 matching 15 bases. J was trimmed by 6 bases and V by 1 base; bases with no gene match: 5. From germline, CDR1 is LGHNA and CDR2 YSLEER. This CDR3 is 17 amino acids long.

CDR3 amino acids: CASSSQQGRTSQETQYF. The CDR3 DNA sequence: TGTGCCAGCAGTTCCCAACAGGGGCGAACCTCTCAAGAGACCCAGTACTTC. The rearrangement links TRBV28 to TRBJ2-5; TRBD1 matches at 7 bases. From germline, CDR1 is MDHEN and CDR2 SYDVKM. The CDR3 extends over 17 amino acids. Unmatched junction bases numbered 13, after V lost 4 bases and J lost 2 bases. The variable domain in full, with the rest retrieved from reference TRBV28 and TRBJ2-5, is DVKVTQSSRYLVKRTGEKVFLECVQDMDHENMFWYRQDPGLGLRLIYFSYDVKMKEKGDIPEGYSVSREKKERFSLILESASTNQTSMYLCASSSQQGRTSQETQYFGPGTRLLVL.

The CDR3 sequence is CSAPSSGTGTYEQYF. In DNA, the CDR3 is TGCAGTGCTCCCAGTTCCGGGACAGGGACCTACGAGCAGTACTTC. The rearrangement uses TRBV20-1 and TRBJ2-7, with 9 bases aligning to TRBD1. The CDR3 runs to 15 residues. V dropped 5 bases and J dropped 2; count of bases not matched to a gene: 10. CDR1 and CDR2 (germline): DFQATT, SNEGSKA (reference sequence).

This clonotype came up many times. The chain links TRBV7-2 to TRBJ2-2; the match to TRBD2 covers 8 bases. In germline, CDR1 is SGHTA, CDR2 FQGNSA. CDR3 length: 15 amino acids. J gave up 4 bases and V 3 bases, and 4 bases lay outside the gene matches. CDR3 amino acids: CASSFLGGATGELFF. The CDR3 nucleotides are TGTGCCAGCAGCTTTCTCGGGGGGGCCACCGGGGAGCTGTTTTTT. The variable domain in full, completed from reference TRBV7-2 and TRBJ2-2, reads GAGVSQSPSNKVTEKGKDVELRCDPISGHTALYWYRQSLGQGLEFLIYFQGNSAPDKSGLPSDRFSAERTGGSVSTLTIQRTQQEDSAVYLCASSFLGGATGELFFGEGSRLTVL.

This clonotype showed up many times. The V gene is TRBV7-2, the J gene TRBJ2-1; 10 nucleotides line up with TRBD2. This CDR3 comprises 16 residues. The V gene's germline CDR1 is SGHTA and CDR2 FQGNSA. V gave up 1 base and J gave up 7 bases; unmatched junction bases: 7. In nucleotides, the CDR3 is TGTGCCAGCAGCTTAGGGACTAGCGGCCGGTGGAATGAGCAGTTCTTC. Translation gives CASSLGTSGRWNEQFF.

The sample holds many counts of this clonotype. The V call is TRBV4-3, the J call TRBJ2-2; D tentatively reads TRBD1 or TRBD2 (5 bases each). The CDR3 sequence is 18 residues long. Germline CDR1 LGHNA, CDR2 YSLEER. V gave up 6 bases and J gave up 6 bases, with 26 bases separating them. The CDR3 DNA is TGCGCCAGCAGTTTTTCTACGGGACCCATCGTGGGGTCCGGGGAGCTGTTTTTT. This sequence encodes CASSFSTGPIVGSGELFF.

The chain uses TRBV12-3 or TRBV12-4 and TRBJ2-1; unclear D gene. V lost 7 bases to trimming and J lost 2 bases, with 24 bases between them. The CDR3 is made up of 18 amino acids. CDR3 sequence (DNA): TGTGCCAGCACCCCACGACGGTTAGGGCCCCATACCTACAATGAGCAGTTCTTC. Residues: CASTPRRLGPHTYNEQFF.

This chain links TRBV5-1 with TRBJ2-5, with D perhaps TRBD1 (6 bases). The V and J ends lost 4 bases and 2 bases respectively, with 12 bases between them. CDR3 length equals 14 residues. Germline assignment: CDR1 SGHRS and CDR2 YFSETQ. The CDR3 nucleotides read TGCGCCAGCAGCGAGGGGGAATGGCAAGAGACCCAGTACTTC. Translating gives CASSEGEWQETQYF.

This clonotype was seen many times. The CDR3, as DNA: TGTGCCAGCAGTTTCCGGGCCCCAGGGGGGAACACCGGGGAGCTGTTTTTT. This encodes CASSFRAPGGNTGELFF. V is TRBV12-3 or TRBV12-4 and J is TRBJ2-2; 7 bases align to TRBD1. V gave up 3 bases and J gave up 1 base; unmatched junction bases: 8. The CDR3 has 17 amino acids.

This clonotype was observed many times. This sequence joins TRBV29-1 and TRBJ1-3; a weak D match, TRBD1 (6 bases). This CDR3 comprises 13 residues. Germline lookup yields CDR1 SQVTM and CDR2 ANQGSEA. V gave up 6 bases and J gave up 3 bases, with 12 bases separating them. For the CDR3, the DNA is TGCAGCGTCATAGGGGGGATTGGAAACACCATATATTTT. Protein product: CSVIGGIGNTIYF.

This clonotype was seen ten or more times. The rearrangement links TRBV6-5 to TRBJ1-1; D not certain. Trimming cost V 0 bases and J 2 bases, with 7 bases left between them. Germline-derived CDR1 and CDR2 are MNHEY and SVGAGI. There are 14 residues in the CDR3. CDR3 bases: TGTGCCAGCAGTTACTCTCATACTAACACTGAAGCTTTCTTT. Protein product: CASSYSHTNTEAFF.

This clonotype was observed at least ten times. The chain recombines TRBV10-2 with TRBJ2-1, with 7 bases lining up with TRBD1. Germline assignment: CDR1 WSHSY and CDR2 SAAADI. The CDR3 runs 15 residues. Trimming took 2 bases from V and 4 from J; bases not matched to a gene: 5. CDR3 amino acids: CASSEEGTAYNEQFF. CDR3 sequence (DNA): TGCGCCAGCAGTGAGGAGGGGACAGCGTACAATGAGCAGTTCTTC.

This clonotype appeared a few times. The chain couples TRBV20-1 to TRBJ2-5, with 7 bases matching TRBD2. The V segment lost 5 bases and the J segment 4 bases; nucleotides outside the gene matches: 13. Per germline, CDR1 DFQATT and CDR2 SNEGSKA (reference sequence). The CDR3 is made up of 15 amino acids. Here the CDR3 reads CSAPLHGRMGETQYF. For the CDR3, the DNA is TGCAGTGCTCCCCTCCACGGGAGGATGGGAGAGACCCAGTACTTC.